Listed below are T cell receptor beta chains from one sample, sequenced in a study of CD4 T cell repertoires and nickel. MiXCR was run by TCRdb on the RT-PCR reads, yielding one entry per CDR3 protein. There are some 300 distinct CDR3 sequences in the sample; 77% occur only once, and about 15% lies in the top ten. The sample comprised CD4+ T cells from blood, not recorded whether cultured. These receptors were obtained from a human donor in a nickel allergy study, with or without nickel allergy (not recorded which). It is not recorded whether this sample comes from one donor or several. CDR3s include the opening cysteine and the closing phenylalanine or tryptophan. A D gene is named only where the DNA matches it firmly. Size tells how often a clone was seen (once, few, many) or the class of an expanded clone, and some rows leave it out.

CDR3 DNA: TGTGCCAGCGGGAGCCGTGAAACAGGGGGCGCCGAGCAGTACTTC; CDR3 protein: CASGSRETGGAEQYF; D gene: TRBD1; V gene: TRBV6-5; clone size: .; J gene: TRBJ2-7
CDR3 DNA: TGTGCCAGCAGCACCGGGACAGGGTTCTACGAGCAGTACTTC; CDR3 protein: CASSTGTGFYEQYF; D gene: TRBD1; V gene: TRBV7-2; clone size: .; J gene: TRBJ2-7
CDR3 DNA: TGCGCCAGCAGCTCCGGACTAGCGGGTTACACAGATACGCAGTATTTT; CDR3 protein: CASSSGLAGYTDTQYF; D gene: TRBD2; V gene: TRBV5-1; clone size: once; J gene: TRBJ2-3
CDR3 DNA: TGTGCCTGGAGTGCGGGGTATGGCTACACCTTC; CDR3 protein: CAWSAGYGYTF; D gene: .; V gene: TRBV30; clone size: few; J gene: TRBJ1-2
CDR3 DNA: TGTGCCAGCACCTTCCTTTCTGAGCAGTTCTTC; CDR3 protein: CASTFLSEQFF; D gene: .; V gene: TRBV7-9; clone size: .; J gene: TRBJ2-1
CDR3 DNA: TGTGCCAGTAGTTTCACAGATACGCAGTATTTT; CDR3 protein: CASSFTDTQYF; D gene: .; V gene: TRBV19; clone size: .; J gene: TRBJ2-3
CDR3 DNA: TGTGCCAGCAGAAGGGACAGATATAATTCACCCCTCCACTTT; CDR3 protein: CASRRDRYNSPLHF; D gene: TRBD1; V gene: TRBV2; clone size: few; J gene: TRBJ1-6
CDR3 DNA: TGTGCCAGCACCACCAACAATCAGCCCCAGCATTTT; CDR3 protein: CASTTNNQPQHF; D gene: .; V gene: TRBV6-5; clone size: .; J gene: TRBJ1-5
CDR3 DNA: TGCAGCGTTAGGGCTCTGGAGACCCAGTACTTC; CDR3 protein: CSVRALETQYF; D gene: .; V gene: TRBV29-1; clone size: hyperexpanded; J gene: TRBJ2-5
CDR3 DNA: TGCGCCAGCAGTGTACCCCCACAGGGAGTCCCCTACGAGCAGTACTTC; CDR3 protein: CASSVPPQGVPYEQYF; D gene: .; V gene: TRBV10-2; clone size: .; J gene: TRBJ2-7
CDR3 DNA: TGTGCCAGCCAAACTCGGGTCATGCGTTCACCCCTCCACTTT; CDR3 protein: CASQTRVMRSPLHF; D gene: .; V gene: TRBV6-5; clone size: .; J gene: TRBJ1-6
CDR3 DNA: TGTGCCAGCAGCCAAGATAGGGGGGGAGACATCAATGAGCAGTTCTTC; CDR3 protein: CASSQDRGGDINEQFF; D gene: .; V gene: TRBV3-1; clone size: .; J gene: TRBJ2-1
CDR3 DNA: TGCAGCGTTGAAGATATTAGGGCCGGGGATGGCTACACCTTC; CDR3 protein: CSVEDIRAGDGYTF; D gene: .; V gene: TRBV29-1; clone size: .; J gene: TRBJ1-2
CDR3 DNA: TGTGCCAGCAGCTTGGGGAGGGGAGAGACCCAGTACTTC; CDR3 protein: CASSLGRGETQYF; D gene: TRBD2; V gene: TRBV7-2; clone size: .; J gene: TRBJ2-5
CDR3 DNA: TGTGCCAGCAGCTTTCAGGGCCGAGGTAGTGAGCAGTTCTTC; CDR3 protein: CASSFQGRGSEQFF; D gene: .; V gene: TRBV7-3; clone size: .; J gene: TRBJ2-1
CDR3 DNA: TGCGCCAGCAGCTTGGGGGACCTCCCGAACACTGAAGCTTTCTTT; CDR3 protein: CASSLGDLPNTEAFF; D gene: .; V gene: TRBV5-1; clone size: .; J gene: TRBJ1-1
CDR3 DNA: TGTGCCAGCAGCTTAAAGAGCCTACAAGAGACCCAGTACTTC; CDR3 protein: CASSLKSLQETQYF; D gene: .; V gene: TRBV7-3; clone size: .; J gene: TRBJ2-5
CDR3 DNA: TGCGCCAGCAGCTTGGCCGAGGTAGCGACCCACGAGCAGTACTTC; CDR3 protein: CASSLAEVATHEQYF; D gene: .; V gene: TRBV5-1; clone size: .; J gene: TRBJ2-7
CDR3 DNA: TGTGCCAGCAGTTACTCCCGGAAAGAGACCCAGTACTTC; CDR3 protein: CASSYSRKETQYF; D gene: .; V gene: TRBV6-5; clone size: few; J gene: TRBJ2-5
CDR3 DNA: TGCAGTGCTAGAGCCCCACCTAGCGGGGGTAACACAGATACGCAGTATTTT; CDR3 protein: CSARAPPSGGNTDTQYF; D gene: TRBD2; V gene: TRBV20-1; clone size: .; J gene: TRBJ2-3
CDR3 DNA: TGTGCCAGCAGCCCCATCACAGGGGTAAGCTCTGGGGCCAACGTCCTGACTTTC; CDR3 protein: CASSPITGVSSGANVLTF; D gene: TRBD1; V gene: TRBV11-2; clone size: .; J gene: TRBJ2-6
CDR3 DNA: TGTGCCAGCAGCTCCCCAGGTATGGTGCAGTTCTTC; CDR3 protein: CASSSPGMVQFF; D gene: .; V gene: TRBV5-4; clone size: .; J gene: TRBJ2-1
CDR3 DNA: TGCAGTGCTAGGGCGTCGGGGGGGCAGACCCAGTACTTC; CDR3 protein: CSARASGGQTQYF; D gene: TRBD2; V gene: TRBV20-1; clone size: .; J gene: TRBJ2-5
CDR3 DNA: TGTGCCTGGAACCGTCGGGGGGCTCACGAGGGGGAGCAGTTCTTC; CDR3 protein: CAWNRRGAHEGEQFF; D gene: .; V gene: TRBV30; clone size: .; J gene: TRBJ2-1
CDR3 DNA: TGCGCCAGCAGCCTTTGGCACTTATTCGGGACAGGGTATATGAACACTGAAGCTTTCTTT; CDR3 protein: CASSLWHLFGTGYMNTEAFF; D gene: TRBD1; V gene: TRBV4-3; clone size: .; J gene: TRBJ1-1
CDR3 DNA: TGTGCCAGCAGCCCAACGTTTTCTCGGGATGAGCAGTTCTTC; CDR3 protein: CASSPTFSRDEQFF; D gene: .; V gene: TRBV5-4; clone size: .; J gene: TRBJ2-1
CDR3 DNA: TGTGCCAGCAGTTCCCCCGGGACAGGGATCCACGAGCAGTACTTC; CDR3 protein: CASSSPGTGIHEQYF; D gene: TRBD1; V gene: TRBV6-5; clone size: few; J gene: TRBJ2-7
CDR3 DNA: TGTGCCAGCAGCCCCCAGTCGGGCAGGGTTTATGGCTACACCTTC; CDR3 protein: CASSPQSGRVYGYTF; D gene: .; V gene: TRBV7-9; clone size: .; J gene: TRBJ1-2
CDR3 DNA: TGTGCCAGCAGCCCCCAGGGGGCCGTCGGGTCCTACGAGCAGTACTTC; CDR3 protein: CASSPQGAVGSYEQYF; D gene: TRBD1; V gene: TRBV11-2; clone size: .; J gene: TRBJ2-7
CDR3 DNA: TGTGCCAGCAGTAGAGACTGGGAAGAGACCCAGTACTTC; CDR3 protein: CASSRDWEETQYF; D gene: .; V gene: TRBV2; clone size: .; J gene: TRBJ2-5
CDR3 DNA: TGTGCCAGCAGCTTACAGGGCTACGAGCAGTACTTC; CDR3 protein: CASSLQGYEQYF; D gene: .; V gene: TRBV5-4; clone size: .; J gene: TRBJ2-7
CDR3 DNA: TGTGCCAGCAGCGAAGACAGGGGGTTGGTCAATGAGCAGTTCTTC; CDR3 protein: CASSEDRGLVNEQFF; D gene: TRBD1; V gene: TRBV7-2; clone size: .; J gene: TRBJ2-1
CDR3 DNA: TGTGCCAGCAGCAAGACAGTGAACACTGAAGCTTTCTTT; CDR3 protein: CASSKTVNTEAFF; D gene: .; V gene: TRBV9; clone size: .; J gene: TRBJ1-1
CDR3 DNA: TGTGCCAGCAGTTATGGGGGGGGGCAGAACAATGAGCAGTTCTTC; CDR3 protein: CASSYGGGQNNEQFF; D gene: .; V gene: TRBV6-6; clone size: once; J gene: TRBJ2-1
CDR3 DNA: TGTGCCAGCAGCCCGCGAGGACAGGCTCGGGGGGAGCTGTTTTTT; CDR3 protein: CASSPRGQARGELFF; D gene: TRBD1; V gene: TRBV7-9; clone size: once; J gene: TRBJ2-2
CDR3 DNA: TGTGCCAGCAGCCCAAACAGGGGGCGTCAATCCGAGCAGTACTTC; CDR3 protein: CASSPNRGRQSEQYF; D gene: TRBD1; V gene: TRBV5-4; clone size: .; J gene: TRBJ2-7
CDR3 DNA: TGTGCCACATCGACCGCAACTAATGAAAAACTGTTTTTT; CDR3 protein: CATSTATNEKLFF; D gene: .; V gene: TRBV18; clone size: once; J gene: TRBJ1-4
CDR3 DNA: TGTGCCAGCAGCTTAGCCCCGCTGGGGCGGGAGACCCAGTACTTC; CDR3 protein: CASSLAPLGRETQYF; D gene: .; V gene: TRBV5-4; clone size: .; J gene: TRBJ2-5
CDR3 DNA: TGTGCCAGCAGCCCGAGCAGGGCCCCTAATTCACCCCTCCACTTT; CDR3 protein: CASSPSRAPNSPLHF; D gene: .; V gene: TRBV7-8; clone size: .; J gene: TRBJ1-6
CDR3 DNA: TGTGCCAGCAGATGGTTCGGGGAGCTGTTTTTT; CDR3 protein: CASRWFGELFF; D gene: .; V gene: TRBV27; clone size: .; J gene: TRBJ2-2
CDR3 DNA: TGTGCCAGCAGCCGAGCCGGCATGAACACTGAAGCTTTCTTT; CDR3 protein: CASSRAGMNTEAFF; D gene: .; V gene: TRBV14; clone size: once; J gene: TRBJ1-1
CDR3 DNA: TGTGCCAGCAGCCGACAGGGCGCTAGCTCCTACGAGCAGTACTTC; CDR3 protein: CASSRQGASSYEQYF; D gene: TRBD1; V gene: TRBV5-4; clone size: .; J gene: TRBJ2-7
CDR3 DNA: TGTGCCAGCAGCTTTGAGCGGTACGAGCAGTACTTC; CDR3 protein: CASSFERYEQYF; D gene: .; V gene: TRBV7-9; clone size: .; J gene: TRBJ2-7
CDR3 DNA: TGTGCCAGCAGCCGTTATGTCATAGCGGGGACCGGGGAGCTGTTTTTT; CDR3 protein: CASSRYVIAGTGELFF; D gene: TRBD2; V gene: TRBV11-2; clone size: .; J gene: TRBJ2-2
CDR3 DNA: TGTGCCAGCAGTGAAGCTGGGGTTAGGGGTCGGGACACTGAAGCTTTCTTT; CDR3 protein: CASSEAGVRGRDTEAFF; D gene: .; V gene: TRBV25-1; clone size: .; J gene: TRBJ1-1
CDR3 DNA: TGTGCCAGCACCCTACAGGGCTTCTCCTACGAGCAGTACTTC; CDR3 protein: CASTLQGFSYEQYF; D gene: .; V gene: TRBV6-1; clone size: .; J gene: TRBJ2-7
CDR3 DNA: TGTGCCAGCAGCAAAGAACTAGCGGGGGACAAGACCCAGTACTTC; CDR3 protein: CASSKELAGDKTQYF; D gene: TRBD2; V gene: TRBV7-2; clone size: .; J gene: TRBJ2-5